This passage covers 20 T cell receptor beta chains from one sample sequenced in a study of cytomegalovirus exposure and HLA in healthy donors. PCR amplification relied on 60 Vbeta primers (plus 13 Jbeta primers). Only in-frame clones appear in the TCRdb table, and some are missing; sequencing was by immunoSEQ multiplex PCR. The data show around 150,000 clones, just under 80% seen once. The sample was PBMCs. All receptors derive from a man under 40 in good health.

V usage is TRBV5-1 and J usage is TRBJ2-1; TRBD2 aligns across 14 bases. This CDR3 comprises 15 residues. V gave up 4 bases and J gave up 4 bases; unmatched junction bases: 1. Germline CDR1 is SGHRS and CDR2 is YFSETQ. Here the CDR3 reads CASSRLAGGYNEQFF. CDR3 DNA: TGCGCCAGCAGCAGACTAGCGGGAGGGTACAATGAGCAGTTCTTC.

The chain couples TRBV30 to TRBJ1-5; the D is unclear. Trimming removed 3 bases from V and 2 bases from J, with 8 bases in between. The CDR3 spans 13 residues. Germline lookup yields CDR1 GTSNPN and CDR2 SVGIG (reference sequence). The CDR3 is CAWSRQGNQPQHF. The CDR3 coding sequence is TGTGCCTGGAGCCGACAAGGCAATCAGCCCCAGCATTTT.

This clone was found once. The genes are TRBV11-3 and TRBJ2-2, with D hard to call. CDR1 and CDR2 (germline): SGHNT, YENEEA. The CDR3 loop spans 15 amino acids. Trimming pared 0 bases from V and 8 bases from J, leaving 13 bases between. This CDR3 reads CASSLDPSSRGELFF. As DNA, the CDR3 is TGTGCCAGCAGCTTAGATCCGTCGTCCCGGGGGGAGCTGTTTTTT.

The V gene is TRBV7-3, the J gene TRBJ2-6; TRBD2 matches at 7 bases. V lost 1 base, J lost 0 bases, and 3 bases stayed unmatched. Germline V gene data show CDR1 as SGHTA and CDR2 as FQGTGA. The CDR3 extends over 17 amino acids. The CDR3 bases are TGTGCCAGCAGCTTAATAGCGGGTCTCTCTGGGGCCAACGTCCTGACTTTC. Protein sequence: CASSLIAGLSGANVLTF.

The chain combines TRBV18 with TRBJ2-7, with TRBD2 matching 10 bases. V lost 3 bases to trimming and J lost 2 bases; unmatched junction nucleotides: 4. This CDR3 is 15 amino acids long. CDR1 KGHSH and CDR2 LQKENI come from the germline V gene. The CDR3 DNA sequence: TGTGCCAGCTCACCTCCCCTAGCGGGGGCCTACGAGCAGTACTTC. Protein product: CASSPPLAGAYEQYF.

This chain connects TRBV28 to TRBJ2-1, with D unresolved. Trimming cost V 2 bases and J 8 bases, with 4 bases left between them. The CDR3 is 11 residues long. Germline loops: CDR1 MDHEN, CDR2 SYDVKM. This CDR3 reads CASSLKHEQFF. The DNA of the CDR3 is TGTGCCAGCAGTTTAAAGCATGAGCAGTTCTTC.

J is TRBJ2-6 and V is TRBV5-1; D is perhaps TRBD1 (5 bases). Trimming took 5 bases from V and 0 from J, leaving 6 bases between them. Germline V lookup: CDR1 SGHRS, CDR2 YFSETQ. The CDR3 covers 14 residues. CDR3 DNA: TGCGCCAGCAGTAGGGGCTCTGGGGCCAACGTCCTGACTTTC. Its translation: CASSRGSGANVLTF.

The chain employs TRBV4-1 and TRBJ2-7; tentatively, D is TRBD1 (5 bases). The CDR3 totals 15 residues. V dropped 1 base and J dropped 1 base, with 11 bases sitting between them. Germline loops: CDR1 MGHRA, CDR2 YSYEKL. CDR3 residues: CASSQVQDQSYEQYF. The CDR3 DNA is TGCGCCAGCAGCCAAGTACAGGACCAATCCTACGAGCAGTACTTC.

This clone has more than one count but fewer than ten. The chain links TRBV5-1 to TRBJ1-1, with 8 bases aligning to TRBD1. The CDR3 spans 15 residues. The V gene end was trimmed by 6 bases and the J gene end by 8 bases; junction bases not matched to a gene: 15. Germline lookup yields CDR1 SGHRS and CDR2 YFSETQ. The CDR3 sequence: CASTQTGAGSREAFF. The DNA for the CDR3 is TGCGCCAGCACCCAGACAGGGGCCGGCTCGAGAGAAGCTTTCTTT. The whole variable domain, remainder taken from reference TRBV5-1 and TRBJ1-1, is KAGVTQTPRYLIKTRGQQVTLSCSPISGHRSVSWYQQTPGQGLQFLFEYFSETQRNKGNFPGRFSGRQFSNSRSEMNVSTLELGDSALYLCASTQTGAGSREAFFGQGTRLTVV.

This clone came up a few times. The genes are TRBV6-1 and TRBJ1-1; D is unclear. V lost 3 bases to trimming and J lost 2 bases, with 10 bases between them. The length of the CDR3 is 14 residues. Germline lookup yields CDR1 MNHNS and CDR2 SASEGT. The CDR3 nucleotides are TGTGCCAGCAGTGAGGACTATCGTAACACTGAAGCTTTCTTT. The encoded protein is CASSEDYRNTEAFF.

The chain uses TRBV10-1 and TRBJ2-5, with a possible D match to TRBD1 (6 bases). The V end was cut by 4 bases, the J end by 9 bases, with 12 bases between. There are 12 residues in the CDR3. CDR1 and CDR2 from the germline V gene are WNHNN and SYGVQD (reference sequence). For the CDR3, the DNA is TGCGCCAGCAGTGGGGCCTCAGGGGCCCAGTACTTC. Its protein is CASSGASGAQYF.

The chain couples TRBV5-1 to TRBJ2-4; 12 bases map to TRBD2. The CDR3 is 17 amino acids. The germline V gene encodes CDR1 SGHRS and CDR2 YFSETQ. V lost 9 bases and J lost 5; bases outside the gene matches: 15. This CDR3 reads CATRGGLAGGPENIQYF. The CDR3, as DNA: TGCGCCACCAGAGGGGGGCTAGCGGGAGGGCCCGAAAACATTCAGTACTTC.

The chain carries TRBV30 and TRBJ1-3, with 9 bases identical to TRBD1. This CDR3 is 17 amino acids long. Per germline, CDR1 GTSNPN and CDR2 SVGIG (reference sequence). The V and J ends lost 3 bases and 0 bases, in that order; junction bases with no gene match: 9. DNA of the CDR3: TGTGCCTGGAGCCCAGGGACAGGGTGGAACTCTGGAAACACCATATATTTT. This codes for CAWSPGTGWNSGNTIYF.

The chain uses TRBV11-1 and TRBJ2-3, with unresolved D. Germline values: CDR1 SGHAT, CDR2 FQDESV (reference sequence). CDR3 size: 12 residues. Trimming removed 2 bases from V and 4 bases from J, with 4 bases in between. For the CDR3, the DNA is TGTGCCAGCAGCTTACTCGCAGATACGCAGTATTTT. Protein product: CASSLLADTQYF.

V and J are TRBV5-6 and TRBJ1-1; a weak D match, TRBD1 (6 bases). The V and J ends lost 4 bases and 0 bases respectively, with 13 bases between them. This CDR3 has 15 residues. Germline assignment: CDR1 SGHDT and CDR2 YYEEEE. The CDR3 protein is CASSLGGGLNTEAFF. The CDR3 DNA is TGTGCCAGCAGCCTCGGGGGGGGGCTGAACACTGAAGCTTTCTTT. The full variable domain, in which reference TRBV5-6 and TRBJ1-1 provide the parts outside the CDR3, is DAGVTQSPTHLIKTRGQQVTLRCSPKSGHDTVSWYQQALGQGPQFIFQYYEEEERQRGNFPDRFSGHQFPNYSSELNVNALLLGDSALYLCASSLGGGLNTEAFFGQGTRLTVV.

There are a few counts of this clone. J is TRBJ1-2 and V is TRBV13, with 9 bases that match TRBD1. Germline assignment: CDR1 PRHDT and CDR2 FYEKMQ (reference sequence). This CDR3 contains 14 residues. Unmatched junction bases numbered 6, after V lost 3 bases and J lost 7 bases. The CDR3 bases are TGTGCCAGCAGCTTGGGACAGGGAAGGAGTGGCTACACCTTC. Protein: CASSLGQGRSGYTF. The whole variable domain, filled in from reference TRBV13 and TRBJ1-2, reads AAGVIQSPRHLIKEKRETATLKCYPIPRHDTVYWYQQGPGQDPQFLISFYEKMQSDKGSIPDRFSAQQFSDYHSELNMSSLELGDSALYFCASSLGQGRSGYTFGSGTRLTVV.

The rearrangement links TRBV11-2 to TRBJ2-5; D gene uncertain. The CDR3 has 15 amino acids. Germline CDR1 is SGHAT and CDR2 is FQNNGV. V lost 4 bases and J lost 2, with 14 bases in between. CDR3 protein: CASSSHPQTQETQYF. CDR3 in DNA: TGTGCCAGCAGCTCCCACCCTCAAACACAAGAGACCCAGTACTTC. Using reference TRBV11-2 and TRBJ2-5 for the parts outside the CDR3, the full variable domain is EAGVAQSPRYKIIEKRQSVAFWCNPISGHATLYWYQQILGQGPKLLIQFQNNGVVDDSQLPKDRFSAERLKGVDSTLKIQPAKLEDSAVYLCASSSHPQTQETQYFGPGTRLLVL.

J is TRBJ1-2 and V is TRBV12-5; a weak D match, TRBD1 (5 bases). The V gene lost 0 bases and the J gene lost 8 bases, with 16 bases spanning the gap. The germline CDR1 and CDR2 sequences are LGHNT and FRNRAP. CDR3 length: 15 residues. The DNA of the CDR3 is TGTGCTAGTGGTTTGGTAAAAGGCAGGGAGGGAGGCTACACCTTC. Protein sequence: CASGLVKGREGGYTF.

This rearrangement joins TRBV28 to TRBJ2-7; no firm D call. This CDR3 comprises 11 residues. V shed 3 bases and J shed 6 bases, with 6 bases lying between them. CDR1 is MDHEN and CDR2 is SYDVKM in the germline V gene. This CDR3 is CASSFRSEQYF. In nucleotides, the CDR3 is TGTGCCAGCAGTTTCCGGTCCGAGCAGTACTTC.

This chain uses TRBV28 with TRBJ2-7; no clear D. Trimming left V 3 bases short and J 0 bases short, with 9 bases between. The CDR3 is made up of 14 amino acids. Germline V CDR1 and CDR2: MDHEN, SYDVKM. Written as DNA, the CDR3 is TGTGCCAGCAGTTTCGGTCACGACTCCTACGAGCAGTACTTC. Translation gives CASSFGHDSYEQYF. The full variable domain, with the rest looked up from reference TRBV28 and TRBJ2-7, is DVKVTQSSRYLVKRTGEKVFLECVQDMDHENMFWYRQDPGLGLRLIYFSYDVKMKEKGDIPEGYSVSREKKERFSLILESASTNQTSMYLCASSFGHDSYEQYFGPGTRLTVT.